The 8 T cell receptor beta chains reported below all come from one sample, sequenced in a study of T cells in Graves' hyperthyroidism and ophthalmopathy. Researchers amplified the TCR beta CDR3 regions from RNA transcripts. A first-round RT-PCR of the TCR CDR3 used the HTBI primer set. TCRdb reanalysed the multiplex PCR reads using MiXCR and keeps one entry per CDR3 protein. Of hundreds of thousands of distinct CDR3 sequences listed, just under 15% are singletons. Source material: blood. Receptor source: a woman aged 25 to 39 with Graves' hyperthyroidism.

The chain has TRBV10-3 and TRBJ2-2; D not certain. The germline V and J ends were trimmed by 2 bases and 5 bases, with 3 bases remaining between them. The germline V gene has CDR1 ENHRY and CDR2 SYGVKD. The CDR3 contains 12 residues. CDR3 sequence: CAISEPTGELFF. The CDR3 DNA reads TGTGCCATCAGTGAGCCGACCGGGGAGCTGTTTTTT.

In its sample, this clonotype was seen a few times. The DNA of the CDR3 is TGTGCCAGCAGTGTTGGAGCTTATAGCAATCAGCCCCAGCATTTT. Translated, it gives CASSVGAYSNQPQHF. This rearrangement joins TRBV2 to TRBJ1-5; D gene ambiguous. V was trimmed by 4 bases and J by 0 bases, leaving 10 bases between them. The CDR3 contains 15 residues. CDR1 is SNHLY and CDR2 is FYNNEI in the germline V gene.

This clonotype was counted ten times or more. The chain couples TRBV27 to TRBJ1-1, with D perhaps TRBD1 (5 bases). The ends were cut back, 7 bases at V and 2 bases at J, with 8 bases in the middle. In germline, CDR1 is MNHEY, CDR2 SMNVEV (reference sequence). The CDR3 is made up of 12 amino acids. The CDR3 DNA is TGTGCCAGCAAGCGGACAAACACTGAAGCTTTCTTT. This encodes CASKRTNTEAFF.

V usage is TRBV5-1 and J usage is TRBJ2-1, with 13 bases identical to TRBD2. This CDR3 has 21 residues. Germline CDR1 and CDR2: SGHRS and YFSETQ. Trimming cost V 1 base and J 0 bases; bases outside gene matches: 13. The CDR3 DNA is TGCGCCAGCAGCTTGATGGGGATAAGGGGACTAGCGGGGAGCTCCTACAATGAGCAGTTCTTC. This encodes CASSLMGIRGLAGSSYNEQFF.

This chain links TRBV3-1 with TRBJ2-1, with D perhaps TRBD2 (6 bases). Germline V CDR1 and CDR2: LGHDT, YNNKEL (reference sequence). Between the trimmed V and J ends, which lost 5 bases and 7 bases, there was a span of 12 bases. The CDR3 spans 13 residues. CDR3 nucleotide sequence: TGTGCCAGCAGCTTCGTTGGGGGGAATGAGCAGTTCTTC. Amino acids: CASSFVGGNEQFF.

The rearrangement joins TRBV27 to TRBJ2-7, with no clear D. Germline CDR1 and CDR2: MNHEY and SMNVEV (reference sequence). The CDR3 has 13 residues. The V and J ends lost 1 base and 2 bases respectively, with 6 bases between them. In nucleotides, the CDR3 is TGTGCCAGCAGTTTATATGGGGCCTACGAGCAGTACTTC. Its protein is CASSLYGAYEQYF.

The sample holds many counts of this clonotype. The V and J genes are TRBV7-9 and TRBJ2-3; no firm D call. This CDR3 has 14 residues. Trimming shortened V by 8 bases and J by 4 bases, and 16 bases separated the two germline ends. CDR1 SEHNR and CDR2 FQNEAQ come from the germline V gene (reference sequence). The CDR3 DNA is TGTGCCAGCGGATCCCACTCCACTCCAGATACGCAGTATTTT. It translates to CASGSHSTPDTQYF.

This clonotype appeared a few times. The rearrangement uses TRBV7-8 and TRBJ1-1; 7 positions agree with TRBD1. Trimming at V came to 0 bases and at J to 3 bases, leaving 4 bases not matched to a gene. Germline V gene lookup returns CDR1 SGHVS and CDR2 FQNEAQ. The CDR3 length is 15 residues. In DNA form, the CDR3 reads TGTGCCAGCAGCTTAGCAGCCAGGGGGGACACTGAAGCTTTCTTT. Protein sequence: CASSLAARGDTEAFF.